A selection of T cell receptor beta chains follows, all from one sample in a study of CD8 T cells in Susac syndrome. Each CDR3 protein is one row after TCRdb ran MiXCR on the immunoSEQ multiplex PCR reads. The sample contains 300,000 or so distinct CDR3 sequences, around 90% of which appear only once. The source material was CD4+ T cells from PBMCs. These receptor sequences come from a human donor with multiple sclerosis. CDR3s include the opening cysteine and the closing phenylalanine or tryptophan. The D gene is left open where the match is weak.

cdr3_aa	cdr3_nt	d_call	v_call	j_call
CSVETGSNEKLFF	TGCAGCGTTGAGACAGGGTCTAATGAAAAACTGTTTTTT	TRBD1	TRBV29-1	TRBJ1-4
CASSYLEGPRWNSPLHF	TGTGCCAGCAGTTACTTAGAGGGCCCCCGGTGGAATTCACCCCTCCACTTT	NA	TRBV6-5	TRBJ1-6
CASSRDRAAGELFF	TGTGCCAGCAGCAGGGACAGGGCGGCCGGGGAGCTGTTTTTT	TRBD1	TRBV5-4	TRBJ2-2
CSASRPGTRDEQFF	TGCAGTGCTAGCCGGCCCGGCACCCGCGATGAGCAGTTCTTC	NA	TRBV20-1	TRBJ2-1
CASSFGASGFNEQFF	TGTGCCAGCAGCTTTGGGGCTAGCGGTTTCAATGAGCAGTTCTTC	TRBD2	TRBV7-2	TRBJ2-1
CASSLRAGGKETQYF	TGCGCCAGCAGCTTGAGGGCGGGAGGAAAAGAGACCCAGTACTTC	TRBD2	TRBV5-1	TRBJ2-5
CAWSRSVSNQPQHF	TGTGCCTGGAGTCGCAGTGTAAGTAATCAGCCCCAGCATTTT	NA	TRBV30	TRBJ1-5
CAISEGQGEGETQYF	TGTGCCATCAGTGAGGGACAGGGAGAGGGAGAGACCCAGTACTTC	TRBD1	TRBV10-3	TRBJ2-5
CATCEVGEPQHF	TGTGCCACCTGTGAAGTAGGTGAGCCCCAGCATTTT	NA	TRBV6-2/TRBV6-3	TRBJ1-5
CSARDPRSGGQPQHF	TGCAGTGCTAGAGATCCCCGAAGTGGGGGTCAGCCCCAGCATTTT	NA	TRBV20-1	TRBJ1-5
CSALPRQGLPTEAFF	TGCAGTGCCCTACCCCGACAGGGGCTACCAACTGAAGCTTTCTTT	TRBD1	TRBV20-1	TRBJ1-1
CASSLGGTGNTIYF	TGTGCCAGCAGCTTAGGTGGCACTGGAAACACCATATATTTT	NA	TRBV7-2	TRBJ1-3
CSVGVSGVTNEQFF	TGCAGCGTTGGGGTCTCGGGAGTGACGAATGAGCAGTTCTTC	NA	TRBV29-1	TRBJ2-1